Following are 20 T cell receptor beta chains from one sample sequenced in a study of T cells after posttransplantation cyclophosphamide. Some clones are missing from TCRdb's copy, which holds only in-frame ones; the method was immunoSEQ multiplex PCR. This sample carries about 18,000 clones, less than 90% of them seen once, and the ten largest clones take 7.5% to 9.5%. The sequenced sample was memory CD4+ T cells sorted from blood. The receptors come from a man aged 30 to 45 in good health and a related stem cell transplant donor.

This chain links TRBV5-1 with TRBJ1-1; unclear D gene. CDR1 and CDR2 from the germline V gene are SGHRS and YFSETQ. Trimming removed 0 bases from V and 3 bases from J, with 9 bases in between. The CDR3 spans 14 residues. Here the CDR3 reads CASSLGSGDTEAFF. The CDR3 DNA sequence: TGCGCCAGCAGCTTGGGGTCGGGAGACACTGAAGCTTTCTTT.

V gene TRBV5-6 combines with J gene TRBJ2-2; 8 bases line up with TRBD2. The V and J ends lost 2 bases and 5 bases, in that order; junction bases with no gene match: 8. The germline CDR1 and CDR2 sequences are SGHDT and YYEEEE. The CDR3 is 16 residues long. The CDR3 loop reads CASSFSAGGGTGELFF. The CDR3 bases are TGTGCCAGCAGCTTTTCGGCGGGGGGCGGGACCGGGGAGCTGTTTTTT. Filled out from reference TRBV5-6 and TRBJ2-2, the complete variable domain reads DAGVTQSPTHLIKTRGQQVTLRCSPKSGHDTVSWYQQALGQGPQFIFQYYEEEERQRGNFPDRFSGHQFPNYSSELNVNALLLGDSALYLCASSFSAGGGTGELFFGEGSRLTVL.

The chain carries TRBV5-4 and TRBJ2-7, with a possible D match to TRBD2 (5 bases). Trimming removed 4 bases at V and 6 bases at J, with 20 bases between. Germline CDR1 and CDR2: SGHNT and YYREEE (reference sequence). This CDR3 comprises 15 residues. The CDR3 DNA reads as TGTGCCAGCAGCACCGGACTGGTTCCTGAGGGCGAGCAGTACTTC. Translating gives CASSTGLVPEGEQYF.

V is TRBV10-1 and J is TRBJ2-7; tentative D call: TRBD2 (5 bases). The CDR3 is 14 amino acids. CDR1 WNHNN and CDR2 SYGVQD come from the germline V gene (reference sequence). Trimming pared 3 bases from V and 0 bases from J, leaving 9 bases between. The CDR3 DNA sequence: TGCGCCAGCAGTGACCCCGGGGACTCCTACGAGCAGTACTTC. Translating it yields CASSDPGDSYEQYF.

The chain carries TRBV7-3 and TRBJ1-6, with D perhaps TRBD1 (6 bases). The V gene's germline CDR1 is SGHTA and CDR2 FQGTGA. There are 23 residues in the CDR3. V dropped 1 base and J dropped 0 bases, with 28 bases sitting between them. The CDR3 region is CASSLKRGGAKTAASSYNSPLHF. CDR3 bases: TGTGCCAGCAGCTTAAAAAGGGGGGGGGCCAAGACAGCTGCCAGCTCCTATAATTCACCCCTCCACTTT.

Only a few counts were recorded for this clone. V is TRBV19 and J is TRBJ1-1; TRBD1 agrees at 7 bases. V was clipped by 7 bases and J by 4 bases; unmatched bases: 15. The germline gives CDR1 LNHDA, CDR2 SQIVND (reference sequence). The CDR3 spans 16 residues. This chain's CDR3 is CASTPIRGALGTEAFF. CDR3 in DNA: TGTGCCAGTACTCCTATCAGGGGGGCCCTGGGCACTGAAGCTTTCTTT.

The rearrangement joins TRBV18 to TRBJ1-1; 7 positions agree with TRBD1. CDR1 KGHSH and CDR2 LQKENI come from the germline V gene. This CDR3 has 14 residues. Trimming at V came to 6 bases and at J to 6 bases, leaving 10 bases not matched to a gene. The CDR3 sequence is CASSYARGAAEAFF. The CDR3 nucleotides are TGTGCCAGCTCGTATGCCAGGGGGGCCGCTGAAGCTTTCTTT. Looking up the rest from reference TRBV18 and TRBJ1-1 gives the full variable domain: NAGVMQNPRHLVRRRGQEARLRCSPMKGHSHVYWYRQLPEEGLKFMVYLQKENIIDESGMPKERFSAEFPKEGPSILRIQQVVRGDSAAYFCASSYARGAAEAFFGQGTRLTVV.

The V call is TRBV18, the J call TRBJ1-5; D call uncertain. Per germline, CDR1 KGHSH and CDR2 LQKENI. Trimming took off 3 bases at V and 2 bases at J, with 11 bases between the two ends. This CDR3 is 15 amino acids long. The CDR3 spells CASSPAGMGNQPQHF. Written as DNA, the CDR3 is TGTGCCAGCTCACCGGCGGGTATGGGCAATCAGCCCCAGCATTTT.

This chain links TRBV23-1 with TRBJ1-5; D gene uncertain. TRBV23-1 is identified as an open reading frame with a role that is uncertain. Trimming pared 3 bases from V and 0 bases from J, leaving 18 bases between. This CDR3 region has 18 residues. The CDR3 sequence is CASSQGSEKALSNQPQHF. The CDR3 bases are TGCGCCAGCAGTCAGGGGAGCGAGAAAGCCCTTAGCAATCAGCCCCAGCATTTT.

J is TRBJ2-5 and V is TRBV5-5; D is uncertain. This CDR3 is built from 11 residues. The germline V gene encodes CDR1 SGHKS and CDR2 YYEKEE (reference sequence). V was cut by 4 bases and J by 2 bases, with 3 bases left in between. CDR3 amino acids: CASSRQETQYF. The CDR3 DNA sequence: TGTGCCAGCAGCCGTCAAGAGACCCAGTACTTC.

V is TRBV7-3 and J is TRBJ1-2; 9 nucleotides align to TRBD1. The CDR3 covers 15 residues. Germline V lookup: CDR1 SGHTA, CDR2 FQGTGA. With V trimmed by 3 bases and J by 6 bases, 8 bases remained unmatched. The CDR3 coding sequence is TGTGCCAGCAGCTTGCCCGGGACAGGGCGAGATGGCTACACCTTC. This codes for CASSLPGTGRDGYTF.

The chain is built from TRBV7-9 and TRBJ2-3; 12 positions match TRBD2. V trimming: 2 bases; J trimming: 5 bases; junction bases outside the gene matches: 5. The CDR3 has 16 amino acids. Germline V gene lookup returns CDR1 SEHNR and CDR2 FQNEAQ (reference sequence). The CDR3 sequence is CASSLNLAGGQDTQYF. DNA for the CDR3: TGTGCCAGCAGCTTAAACCTAGCGGGGGGGCAAGATACGCAGTATTTT. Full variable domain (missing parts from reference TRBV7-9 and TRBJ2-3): DTGVSQNPRHKITKRGQNVTFRCDPISEHNRLYWYRQTLGQGPEFLTYFQNEAQLEKSRLLSDRFSAERPKGSFSTLEIQRTEQGDSAMYLCASSLNLAGGQDTQYFGPGTRLTVL.

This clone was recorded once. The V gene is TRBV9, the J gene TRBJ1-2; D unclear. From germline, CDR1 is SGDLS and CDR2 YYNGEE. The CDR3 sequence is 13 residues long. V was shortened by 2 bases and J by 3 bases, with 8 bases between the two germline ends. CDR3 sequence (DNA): TGTGCCAGCAGCGTTTCTTCTCACTATGGCTACACCTTC. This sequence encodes CASSVSSHYGYTF.

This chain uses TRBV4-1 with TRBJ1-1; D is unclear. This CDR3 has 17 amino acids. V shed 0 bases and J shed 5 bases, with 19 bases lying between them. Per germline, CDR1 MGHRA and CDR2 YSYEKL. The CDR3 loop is CASSQDLVRGYVTEAFF. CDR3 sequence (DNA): TGCGCCAGCAGCCAAGATCTCGTAAGAGGGTATGTGACTGAAGCTTTCTTT.

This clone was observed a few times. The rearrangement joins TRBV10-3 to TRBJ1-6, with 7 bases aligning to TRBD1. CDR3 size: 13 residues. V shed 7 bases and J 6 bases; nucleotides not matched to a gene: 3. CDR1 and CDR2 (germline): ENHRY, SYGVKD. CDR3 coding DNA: TGTGCCATCACACAGGGGTTTAATTCACCCCTCCACTTT. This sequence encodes CAITQGFNSPLHF.

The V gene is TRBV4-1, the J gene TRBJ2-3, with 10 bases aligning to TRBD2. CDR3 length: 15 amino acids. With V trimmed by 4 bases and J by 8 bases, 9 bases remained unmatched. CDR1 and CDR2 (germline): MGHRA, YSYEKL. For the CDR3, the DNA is TGCGCCAGCAGCCCTCGAGAGCGGGGGGGAGTTACGCAGTATTTT. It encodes CASSPRERGGVTQYF.

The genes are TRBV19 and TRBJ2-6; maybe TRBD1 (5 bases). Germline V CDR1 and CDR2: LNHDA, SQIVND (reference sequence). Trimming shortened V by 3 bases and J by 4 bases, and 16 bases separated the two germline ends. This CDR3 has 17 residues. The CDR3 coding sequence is TGTGCCAGTAGTATCGGCAGGGTACGAAGAGGGGCCAACGTCCTGACTTTC. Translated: CASSIGRVRRGANVLTF.

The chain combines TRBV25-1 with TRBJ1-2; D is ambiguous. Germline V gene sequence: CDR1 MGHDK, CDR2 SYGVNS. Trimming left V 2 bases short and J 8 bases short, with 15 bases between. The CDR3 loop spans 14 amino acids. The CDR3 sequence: CASSEAVTRKGYTF. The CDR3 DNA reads TGTGCCAGCAGTGAAGCGGTGACTAGAAAAGGCTACACCTTC.

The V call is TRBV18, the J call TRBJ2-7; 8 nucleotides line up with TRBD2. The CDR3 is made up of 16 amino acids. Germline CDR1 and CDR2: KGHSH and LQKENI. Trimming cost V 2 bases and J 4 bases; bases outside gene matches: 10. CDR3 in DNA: TGTGCCAGCTCACCAGGGCGGAACAGCGGGGGATACGAGCAGTACTTC. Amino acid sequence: CASSPGRNSGGYEQYF.

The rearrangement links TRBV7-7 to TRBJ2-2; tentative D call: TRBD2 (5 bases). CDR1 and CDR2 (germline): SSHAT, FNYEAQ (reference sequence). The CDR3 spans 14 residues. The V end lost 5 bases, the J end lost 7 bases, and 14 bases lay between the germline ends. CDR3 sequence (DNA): TGTGCCAGCAGCCCCCACGCGGGTATCGGGGAGCTGTTTTTT. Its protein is CASSPHAGIGELFF.